This TCR beta chain was identified during a study of regulatory T cells in long-lasting Graves disease. Study-wide results and limits: Lower TCR diversity was seen in persistent Graves' patients than in newly diagnosed ones.

Arm-PCR of CDR3 regions with iRepertoire HTBI primers generated TCR beta libraries. TCRdb reanalysed the multiplex PCR reads using MiXCR and keeps one entry per CDR3 protein. This table has hundreds of thousands of distinct CDR3 sequences, roughly 12% appearing once. Time point given: newly diagnosed GD, antithyroid drugs for less than 3 months. The TCR library was made from RNA that had been extracted from PBMCs in TRIzol. The CDR3 runs 17 residues. V shed 5 bases and J 6 bases; nucleotides not matched to a gene: 16. Germline-derived CDR1 and CDR2 are SGHNT and YENEEA. About this clonotype itself: Its cognate antigen is unknown.

This same sample was also part of a study on T cells in Graves' hyperthyroidism and ophthalmopathy.

Sequencing was performed on peripheral blood mononuclear cells (PBMCs), taken at new diagnosis, from a patient treated with antithyroid drugs. The receptor was isolated from a man aged 30 to 39 with Graves disease. The V and J genes are TRBV11-3 and TRBJ2-3; 8 nucleotides match TRBD2. In DNA, the CDR3 is TGTGCCAGCAGCGATAAACTAGCGGCCAATAGGTCGGATACGCAGTATTTT. Protein: CASSDKLAANRSDTQYF.